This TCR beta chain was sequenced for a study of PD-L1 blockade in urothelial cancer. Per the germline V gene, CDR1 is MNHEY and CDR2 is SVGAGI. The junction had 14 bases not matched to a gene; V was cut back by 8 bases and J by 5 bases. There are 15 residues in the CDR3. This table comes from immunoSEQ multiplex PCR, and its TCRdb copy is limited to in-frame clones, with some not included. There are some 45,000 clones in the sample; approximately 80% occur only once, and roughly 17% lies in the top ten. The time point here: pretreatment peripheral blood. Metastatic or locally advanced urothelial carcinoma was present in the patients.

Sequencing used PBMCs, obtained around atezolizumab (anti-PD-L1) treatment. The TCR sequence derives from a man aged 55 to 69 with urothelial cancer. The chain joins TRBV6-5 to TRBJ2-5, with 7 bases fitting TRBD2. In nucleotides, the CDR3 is TGTGCCAGCCGATTGATGTTGGCGGGAGACGAGACCCAGTACTTC. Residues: CASRLMLAGDETQYF.